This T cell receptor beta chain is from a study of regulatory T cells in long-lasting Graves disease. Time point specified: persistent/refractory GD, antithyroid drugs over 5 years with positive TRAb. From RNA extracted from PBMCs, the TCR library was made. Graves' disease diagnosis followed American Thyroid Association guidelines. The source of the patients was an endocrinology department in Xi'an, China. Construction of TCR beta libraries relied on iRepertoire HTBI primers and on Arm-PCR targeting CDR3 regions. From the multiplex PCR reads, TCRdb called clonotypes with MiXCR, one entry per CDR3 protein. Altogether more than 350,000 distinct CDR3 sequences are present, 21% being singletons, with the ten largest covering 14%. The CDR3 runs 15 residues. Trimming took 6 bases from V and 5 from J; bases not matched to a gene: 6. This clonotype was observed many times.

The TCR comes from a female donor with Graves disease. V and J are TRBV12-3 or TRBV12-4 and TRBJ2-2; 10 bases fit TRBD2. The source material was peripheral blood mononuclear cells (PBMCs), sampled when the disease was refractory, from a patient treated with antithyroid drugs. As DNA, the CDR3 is TGTGCCAGCAGCCCGGGACTAGCGCAGACCGGGGAGCTGTTTTTT. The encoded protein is CASSPGLAQTGELFF.